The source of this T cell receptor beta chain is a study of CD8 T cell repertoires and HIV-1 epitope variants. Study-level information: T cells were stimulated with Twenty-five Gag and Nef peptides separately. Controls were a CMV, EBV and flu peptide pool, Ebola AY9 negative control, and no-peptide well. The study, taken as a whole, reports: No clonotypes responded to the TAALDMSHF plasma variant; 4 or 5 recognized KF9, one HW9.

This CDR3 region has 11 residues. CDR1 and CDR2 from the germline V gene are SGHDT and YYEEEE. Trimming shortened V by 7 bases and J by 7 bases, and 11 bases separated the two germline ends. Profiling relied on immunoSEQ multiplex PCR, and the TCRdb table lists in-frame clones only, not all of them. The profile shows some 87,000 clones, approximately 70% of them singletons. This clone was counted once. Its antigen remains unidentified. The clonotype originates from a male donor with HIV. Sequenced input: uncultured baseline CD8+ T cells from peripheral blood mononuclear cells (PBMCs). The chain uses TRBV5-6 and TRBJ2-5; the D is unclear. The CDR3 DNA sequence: TGTGCCAGCCTCATTGGCGGGACCCAGTACTTC. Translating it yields CASLIGGTQYF.